This T cell receptor (beta chain) was documented in a study of graft-versus-host responses after intestinal transplantation. Findings and limits, study-wide: The study associated peak circulating GvH clone levels with early post-transplant HvG declines. Detected in recipient marrow were GvH clones, some of which were first observed in ileum or blood.

The V and J ends lost 0 bases and 0 bases respectively, with 9 bases between them. The CDR3 extends over 16 amino acids. Per the germline V gene, CDR1 is SGDLS and CDR2 is YYNGEE. To note about this clone: The target antigen is unknown.

The data were produced by immunoSEQ multiplex PCR, yet TCRdb's version contains in-frame clones alone and is incomplete. The sample records more than 20,000 clones, around four fifths being singletons. The J gene is TRBJ2-2, the V gene TRBV9; no reliable D call. This specimen was PBMCs, taken 28 days after intestinal transplant. The sequence was collected from a human patient who received an intestinal transplant, so some T cells may come from the graft donor. The CDR3 bases are TGTGCCAGCAGCGTAGCCGGATTAGCGAACACCGGGGAGCTGTTTTTT. Its translation is CASSVAGLANTGELFF.